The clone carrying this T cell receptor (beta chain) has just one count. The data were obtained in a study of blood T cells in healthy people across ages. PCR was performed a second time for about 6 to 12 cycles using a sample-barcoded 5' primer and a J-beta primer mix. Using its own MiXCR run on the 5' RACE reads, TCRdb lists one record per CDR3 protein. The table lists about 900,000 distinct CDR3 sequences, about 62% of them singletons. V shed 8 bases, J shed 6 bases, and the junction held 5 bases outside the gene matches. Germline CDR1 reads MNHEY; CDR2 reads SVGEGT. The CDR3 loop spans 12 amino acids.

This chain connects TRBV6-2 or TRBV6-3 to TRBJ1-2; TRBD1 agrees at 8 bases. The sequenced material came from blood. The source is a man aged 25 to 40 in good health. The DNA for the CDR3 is TGTGCCAGCGACGACAGGGGAGATGGCTACACCTTC. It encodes CASDDRGDGYTF.